This paragraph covers one T cell receptor (beta chain) sequence. Antigen specificity is unknown. The data stem from a study of Ad26.COV2.S vaccination and SARS-CoV-2 variants. The study, taken as a whole, reports: Higher spike-specific TCR breadth was found in vaccine recipients than in placebo recipients. For non-spike TCRs, breadth in vaccine recipients resembled that in placebo recipients.

Treatment described: some 19 received Ad26.COV2.S at low or high dose, single or two shots; five or six received placebo; per-sample allocation not given. Sampling took place 63 days after the first vaccine or placebo injection. An Ad26 vector expressing Wuhan-strain SARS-CoV-2 spike constituted the vaccine. Method: immunoSEQ multiplex PCR; TCRdb's copy keeps in-frame clones and lacks some. The repertoire holds approximately 300,000 clones, with about 82% as singletons. The V and J ends lost 5 bases and 5 bases respectively, with 12 bases between them. Germline CDR1 SQVTM, CDR2 ANQGSEA. The CDR3 covers 12 residues.

Sequencing was performed on peripheral blood, taken in a trial of Ad26.COV2.S vaccine versus placebo. This sequence originates from a person between 18 and 59 years old who received the Ad26.COV2.S COVID-19 vaccine or a placebo. This chain uses TRBV29-1 with TRBJ1-1, with D possibly matching TRBD1 (6 bases). The CDR3 DNA follows: TGCAGCGTTTCACAGGGATCTACTGAAGCTTTCTTT. Translation: CSVSQGSTEAFF.